Sequencing of this T cell receptor beta chain was carried out in a study of shared clonotypes between healthy human individuals. Study in general: Each donor's CD8 memory used one plate, CD8 naive two, each CD4 subset three.

Comments on this clone: What it binds is not known.

Study-level points and caveats: Compared with clonotypes that all four donors shared, non-shared clonotypes had lower generation probabilities. The study generally estimated greater richness for naive than memory subsets. Naive CD4 clonotypes overlapped across a few donors at approximately 4.5%.

Assay used: immunoSEQ multiplex PCR; TCRdb lists only in-frame clones, some missing. The data show about 110,000 clones, under 70% seen once. This CDR3 comprises 16 residues. The J segment lost 0 bases and the V segment lost 0 bases, leaving 3 bases of the junction unmatched. Germline V gene lookup returns CDR1 SGHTS and CDR2 YDEGEE. Sequencing was done on a sample of memory CD8+ T cells sorted from blood. Sample subset: CD45RO+ cells pooled with CCR7-negative TemRA cells. This TCR was recovered from a woman in her 30s in good health. This chain uses TRBV5-8 with TRBJ2-3; 8 nucleotides match TRBD2. The CDR3 DNA sequence: TGTGCCAGCAGCTTGGGTAGCGGGGCTAGCACAGATACGCAGTATTTT. Translated, it gives CASSLGSGASTDTQYF.